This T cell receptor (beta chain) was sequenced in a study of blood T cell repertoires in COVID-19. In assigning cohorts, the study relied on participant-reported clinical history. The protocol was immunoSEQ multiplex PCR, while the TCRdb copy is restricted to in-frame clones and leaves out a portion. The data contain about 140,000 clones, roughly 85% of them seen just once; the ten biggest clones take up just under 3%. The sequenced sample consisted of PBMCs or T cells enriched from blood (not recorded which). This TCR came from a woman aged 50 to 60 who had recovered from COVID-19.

CDR3 residues: CASSVSTTNEKLFF. The CDR3 bases are TGTGCCAGCAGCGTGTCAACAACTAATGAAAAACTGTTTTTT. This chain joins TRBV9 and TRBJ1-4; D gene uncertain. V was shortened by 2 bases and J by 0 bases, with 5 bases between the two germline ends. CDR1 is SGDLS and CDR2 is YYNGEE in the germline V gene. The CDR3 is 14 residues long.